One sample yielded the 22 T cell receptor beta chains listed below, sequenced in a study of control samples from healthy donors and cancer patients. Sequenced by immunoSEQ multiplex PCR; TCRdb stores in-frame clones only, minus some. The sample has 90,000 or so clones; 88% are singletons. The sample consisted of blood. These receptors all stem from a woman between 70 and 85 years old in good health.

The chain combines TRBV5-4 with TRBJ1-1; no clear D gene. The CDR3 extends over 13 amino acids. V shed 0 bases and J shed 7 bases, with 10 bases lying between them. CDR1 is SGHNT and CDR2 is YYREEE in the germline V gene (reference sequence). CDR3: CASSLVSEREAFF. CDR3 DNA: TGTGCCAGCAGCTTGGTGTCAGAGCGTGAAGCTTTCTTT. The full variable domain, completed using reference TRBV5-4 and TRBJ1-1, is ETGVTQSPTHLIKTRGQQVTLRCSSQSGHNTVSWYQQALGQGPQFIFQYYREEENGRGNFPPRFSGLQFPNYSSELNVNALELDDSALYLCASSLVSEREAFFGQGTRLTVV.

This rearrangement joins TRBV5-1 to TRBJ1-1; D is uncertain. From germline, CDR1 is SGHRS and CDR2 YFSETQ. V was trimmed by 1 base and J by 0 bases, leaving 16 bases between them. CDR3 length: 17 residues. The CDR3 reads CASSLYGSRGMNTEAFF. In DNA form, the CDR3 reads TGCGCCAGCAGCTTGTACGGCAGCAGAGGAATGAACACTGAAGCTTTCTTT.

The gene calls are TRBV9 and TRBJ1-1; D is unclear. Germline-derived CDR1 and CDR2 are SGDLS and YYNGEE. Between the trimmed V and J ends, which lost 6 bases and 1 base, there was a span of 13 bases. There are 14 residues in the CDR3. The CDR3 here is CASTPDFSNTEAFF. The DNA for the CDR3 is TGTGCCAGCACCCCGGACTTCTCGAACACTGAAGCTTTCTTT. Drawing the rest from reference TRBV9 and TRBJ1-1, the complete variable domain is DSGVTQTPKHLITATGQRVTLRCSPRSGDLSVYWYQQSLDQGLQFLIQYYNGEERAKGNILERFSAQQFPDLHSELNLSSLELGDSALYFCASTPDFSNTEAFFGQGTRLTVV.

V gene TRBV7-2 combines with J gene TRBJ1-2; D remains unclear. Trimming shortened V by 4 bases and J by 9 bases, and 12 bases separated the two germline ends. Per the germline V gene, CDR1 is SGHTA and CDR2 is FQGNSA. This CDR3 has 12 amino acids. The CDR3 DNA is TGTGCCAGCAGCTCTAATGAATGGAGCTACACCTTC. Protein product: CASSSNEWSYTF.

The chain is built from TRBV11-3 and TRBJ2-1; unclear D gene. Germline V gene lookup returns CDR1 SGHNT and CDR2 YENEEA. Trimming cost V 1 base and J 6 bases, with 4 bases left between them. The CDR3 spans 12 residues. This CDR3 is CASSLASNEQFF. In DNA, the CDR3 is TGTGCCAGCAGCTTAGCTTCCAATGAGCAGTTCTTC.

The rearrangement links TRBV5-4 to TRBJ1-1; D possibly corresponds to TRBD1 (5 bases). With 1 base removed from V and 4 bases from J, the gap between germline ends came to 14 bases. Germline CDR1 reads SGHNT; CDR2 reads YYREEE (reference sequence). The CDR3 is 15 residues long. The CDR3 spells CASSLRGVGGTEAFF. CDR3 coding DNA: TGTGCCAGCAGCTTGAGAGGGGTAGGTGGCACTGAAGCTTTCTTT.

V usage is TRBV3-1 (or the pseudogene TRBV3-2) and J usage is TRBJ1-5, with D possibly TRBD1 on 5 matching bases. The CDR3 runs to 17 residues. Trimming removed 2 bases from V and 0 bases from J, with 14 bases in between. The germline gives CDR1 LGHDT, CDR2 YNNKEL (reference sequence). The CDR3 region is CASSQSRGRPSNQPQHF. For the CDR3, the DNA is TGTGCCAGCAGCCAATCTAGGGGCCGGCCTAGCAATCAGCCCCAGCATTTT.

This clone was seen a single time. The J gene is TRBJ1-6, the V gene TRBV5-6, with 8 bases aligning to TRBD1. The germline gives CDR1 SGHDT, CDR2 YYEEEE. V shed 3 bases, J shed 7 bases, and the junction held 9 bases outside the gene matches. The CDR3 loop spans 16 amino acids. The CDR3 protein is CASSSRIQGVNSPLHF. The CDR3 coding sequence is TGTGCCAGCAGCTCCCGCATACAGGGGGTCAATTCACCCCTCCACTTT.

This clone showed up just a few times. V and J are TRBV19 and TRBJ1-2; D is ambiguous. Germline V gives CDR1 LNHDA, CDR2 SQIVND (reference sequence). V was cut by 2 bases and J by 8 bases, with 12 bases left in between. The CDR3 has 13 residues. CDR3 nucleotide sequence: TGTGCCAGTAGTATACAGTTCGGGGTCGGCTACACCTTC. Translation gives CASSIQFGVGYTF.

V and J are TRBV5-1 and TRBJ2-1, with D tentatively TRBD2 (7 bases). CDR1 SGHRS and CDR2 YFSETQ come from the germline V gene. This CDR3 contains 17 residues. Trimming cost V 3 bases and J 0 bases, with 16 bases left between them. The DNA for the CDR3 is TGCGCCAGCAGCTCACAGGGACTACGAAGCTCCTACAATGAGCAGTTCTTC. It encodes CASSSQGLRSSYNEQFF.

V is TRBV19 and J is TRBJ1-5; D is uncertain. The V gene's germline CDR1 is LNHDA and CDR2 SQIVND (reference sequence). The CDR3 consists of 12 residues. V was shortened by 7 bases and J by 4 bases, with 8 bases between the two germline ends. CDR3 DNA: TGTGCCAGTAAGGAGCGGAATCAGCCCCAGCATTTT. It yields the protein CASKERNQPQHF. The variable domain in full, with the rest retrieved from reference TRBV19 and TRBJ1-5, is DGGITQSPKYLFRKEGQNVTLSCEQNLNHDAMYWYRQDPGQGLRLIYYSQIVNDFQKGDIAEGYSVSREKKESFPLTVTSAQKNPTAFYLCASKERNQPQHFGDGTRLSIL.

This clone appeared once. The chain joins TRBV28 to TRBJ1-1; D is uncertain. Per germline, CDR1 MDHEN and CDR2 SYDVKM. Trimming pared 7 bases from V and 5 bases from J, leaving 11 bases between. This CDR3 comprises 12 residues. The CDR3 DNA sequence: TGTGCCAGCACCGTGACGGGGACTGAAGCTTTCTTT. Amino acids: CASTVTGTEAFF.

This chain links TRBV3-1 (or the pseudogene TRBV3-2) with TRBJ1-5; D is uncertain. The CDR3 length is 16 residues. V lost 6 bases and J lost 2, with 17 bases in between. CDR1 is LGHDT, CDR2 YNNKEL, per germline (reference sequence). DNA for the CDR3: TGTGCCAGCAGTCTCTCACATACCGCGGGCAATCAGCCCCAGCATTTT. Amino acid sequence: CASSLSHTAGNQPQHF.

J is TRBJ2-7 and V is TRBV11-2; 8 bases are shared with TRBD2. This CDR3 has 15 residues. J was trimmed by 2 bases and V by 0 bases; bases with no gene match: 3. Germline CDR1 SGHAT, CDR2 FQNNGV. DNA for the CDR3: TGTGCCAGCAGCTTAGACTTACTAGCGGCCTACGAGCAGTACTTC. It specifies CASSLDLLAAYEQYF.

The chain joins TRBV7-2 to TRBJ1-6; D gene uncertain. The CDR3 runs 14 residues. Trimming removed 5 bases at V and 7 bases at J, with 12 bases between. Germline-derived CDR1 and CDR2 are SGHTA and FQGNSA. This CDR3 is CASSLGLINSPLHF. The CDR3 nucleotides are TGTGCCAGCAGCCTAGGACTGATAAATTCACCCCTCCACTTT.

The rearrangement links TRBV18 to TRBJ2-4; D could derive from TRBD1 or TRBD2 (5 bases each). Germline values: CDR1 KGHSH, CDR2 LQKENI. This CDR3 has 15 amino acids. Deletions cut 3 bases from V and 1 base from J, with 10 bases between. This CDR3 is CASSPLGEAKNIQYF. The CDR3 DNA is TGTGCCAGCTCACCCTTGGGGGAGGCCAAAAACATTCAGTACTTC.

The CDR3 DNA reads as TGTGCCAGCTCACTCATTGACAGTAATCAGCCCCAGCATTTT. Amino acids: CASSLIDSNQPQHF. This chain joins TRBV18 and TRBJ1-5; possible D gene TRBD1, 5 bases. The V gene lost 4 bases and the J gene lost 4 bases, with 11 bases spanning the gap. Germline loops: CDR1 KGHSH, CDR2 LQKENI. The CDR3 is 14 residues long.

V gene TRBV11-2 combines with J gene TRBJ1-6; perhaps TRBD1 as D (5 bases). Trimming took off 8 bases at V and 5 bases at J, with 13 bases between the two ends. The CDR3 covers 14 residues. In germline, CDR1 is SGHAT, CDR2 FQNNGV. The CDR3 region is CASVHLGDNSPLHF. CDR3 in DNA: TGTGCCAGCGTCCATTTAGGGGATAATTCACCCCTCCACTTT.

CDR3 coding DNA: TGTGCCAGCAGCCAACAGGGGCACGCTGAAGCTTTCTTT. Its translation is CASSQQGHAEAFF. The genes are TRBV7-8 and TRBJ1-1, with 7 nucleotides matching TRBD1. CDR3 length equals 13 residues. Losses at the gene ends were 5 bases for V and 6 bases for J; bases not matched to a gene: 6. Germline V lookup: CDR1 SGHVS, CDR2 FQNEAQ.

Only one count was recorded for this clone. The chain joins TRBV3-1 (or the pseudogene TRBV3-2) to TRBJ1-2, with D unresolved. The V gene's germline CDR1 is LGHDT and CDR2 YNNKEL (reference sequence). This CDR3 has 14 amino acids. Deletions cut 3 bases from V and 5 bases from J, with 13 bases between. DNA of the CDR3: TGTGCCAGCAGCCAGCCCCCCCAGGCATATGGCTACACCTTC. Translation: CASSQPPQAYGYTF.

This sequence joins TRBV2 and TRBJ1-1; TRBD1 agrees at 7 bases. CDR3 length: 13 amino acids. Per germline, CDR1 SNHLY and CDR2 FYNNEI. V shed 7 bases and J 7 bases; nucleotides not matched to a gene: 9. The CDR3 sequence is CASTERGRGEAFF. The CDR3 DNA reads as TGTGCCAGCACCGAGAGGGGGCGCGGTGAAGCTTTCTTT.

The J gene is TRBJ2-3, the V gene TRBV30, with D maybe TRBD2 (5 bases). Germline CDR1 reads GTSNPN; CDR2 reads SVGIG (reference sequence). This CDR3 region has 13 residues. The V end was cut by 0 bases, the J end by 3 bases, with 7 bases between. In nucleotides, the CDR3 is TGTGCCTGGAGTGTACGAGGGACAGATACGCAGTATTTT. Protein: CAWSVRGTDTQYF.